A selection of T cell receptor beta chains follows, all from one sample in a study of cytomegalovirus exposure and HLA in healthy donors. Data came from immunoSEQ multiplex PCR; TCRdb stores just in-frame clones and leaves some out. The sample has about 140,000 clones, around 80% seen once. Sample: PBMCs. These receptors originate from a man aged 25 to 40 in good health and CMV-seropositive. CDR3s include the opening cysteine and the closing phenylalanine or tryptophan. Fields, in order: D gene, V gene, J gene, clone size, CDR3 protein, CDR3 DNA. The D gene is left open where the match is weak. Clone size, where shown, is once, few, many, or a class for clones that have expanded.

>NA|TRBV29-1|TRBJ1-4|NA
CVGGSTNEKLFF
TGCGTCGGGGGGTCGACTAATGAAAAACTGTTTTTT
>NA|TRBV5-1|TRBJ1-1|NA
CASSAQLNTEAFF
TGCGCCAGCAGCGCACAGCTGAACACTGAAGCTTTCTTT
>TRBD2|TRBV12-5|TRBJ2-1|NA
CASGFYPPGTRRDEQFF
TGTGCTAGTGGTTTTTACCCCCCCGGGACTAGGCGGGATGAGCAGTTCTTC
>TRBD1|TRBV2|TRBJ1-2|NA
CASSEYGTGDYGYTF
TGTGCCAGCAGTGAATACGGCACAGGGGACTATGGCTACACCTTC
>TRBD1|TRBV4-2|TRBJ2-5|NA
CASSQDFQRQGRETQYF
TGTGCCAGCAGCCAAGATTTTCAGAGACAGGGCCGGGAGACCCAGTACTTC
>NA|TRBV15|TRBJ1-6|once
CATTLGGNSPLHF
TGTGCCACCACCCTGGGGGGAAATTCACCCCTCCACTTT
>TRBD1|TRBV5-1|TRBJ1-2|NA
CASSREGQRAGADGYTF
TGCGCCAGCAGCCGGGAGGGACAGAGAGCCGGGGCTGATGGCTACACCTTC
>NA|TRBV7-9|TRBJ2-7|few
CASSLGVRVGEQYF
TGTGCCAGCAGCTTAGGCGTCAGGGTCGGAGAGCAGTACTTC
>TRBD2|TRBV25-1|TRBJ2-4|NA
CASSDSSGGDIQYF
TGTGCCAGCAGTGACTCTAGCGGGGGGGACATTCAGTACTTC
>NA|TRBV30|TRBJ2-7|NA
CAWSDRGYEQYF
TGTGCCTGGAGTGACCGGGGCTACGAGCAGTACTTC
>NA|TRBV5-4|TRBJ1-1|NA
CASSKDGQGNTEAFF
TGTGCCAGCAGCAAGGACGGCCAGGGGAACACTGAAGCTTTCTTT
>TRBD1|TRBV19|TRBJ2-3|once
CASWDRGREDTQYF
TGTGCCAGTTGGGACAGGGGGCGCGAAGATACGCAGTATTTT
>NA|TRBV18|TRBJ2-3|NA
CASSPGGADTQYF
TGTGCCAGCTCACCAGGGGGCGCAGATACGCAGTATTTT
>NA|TRBV11-2|TRBJ1-1|NA
CASSLDGLGQNTEAFF
TGTGCCAGCAGCTTAGATGGTTTGGGGCAGAACACTGAAGCTTTCTTT
>TRBD2|TRBV5-1|TRBJ2-1|NA
CASSGLAGGPGNEQFF
TGCGCCAGCAGCGGACTAGCGGGAGGGCCAGGTAATGAGCAGTTCTTC
>TRBD1|TRBV5-1|TRBJ2-5|NA
CASSLEDRVETQYF
TGCGCCAGCAGCTTGGAGGACAGGGTAGAGACCCAGTACTTC
>NA|TRBV9|TRBJ1-3|NA
CASSYRPGSGNTIYF
TGTGCCAGCAGCTATCGCCCAGGCTCTGGAAACACCATATATTTT
>NA|TRBV2|TRBJ1-4|NA
CASSEDQGSNEKLFF
TGTGCCAGCAGTGAAGATCAGGGGTCTAATGAAAAACTGTTTTTT
>NA|TRBV15|TRBJ1-2|NA
CATSRPSPGPSLGYTF
TGTGCCACCAGCAGGCCTTCCCCAGGCCCCTCACTTGGCTACACCTTC
>TRBD2|TRBV27|TRBJ2-3|NA
CASSAQLAGTDTQYF
TGTGCCAGCAGTGCCCAACTAGCGGGCACAGATACGCAGTATTTT
>TRBD2|TRBV7-9|TRBJ2-5|NA
CASSLEGGLDLEETQYF
TGTGCCAGCAGCTTAGAAGGGGGACTAGATCTTGAAGAGACCCAGTACTTC
>NA|TRBV9|TRBJ2-3|NA
CASSAQGDTQYF
TGTGCCAGCAGCGCCCAGGGGGATACGCAGTATTTT
>TRBD1|TRBV7-9|TRBJ1-1|NA
CASSPGDRGLNTEAFF
TGTGCCAGCAGCCCAGGGGACAGGGGTCTGAACACTGAAGCTTTCTTT
>NA|TRBV5-1|TRBJ2-5|NA
CASSPGSAGDETQYF
TGCGCCAGCAGCCCTGGCTCGGCAGGGGATGAGACCCAGTACTTC
>TRBD1|TRBV7-2|TRBJ1-3|NA
CASSPDRGLNTIYF
TGTGCCAGCAGCCCAGACAGGGGGCTCAACACCATATATTTT
>NA|TRBV4-1|TRBJ2-5|NA
CASSQGHLYQETQYF
TGCGCCAGCAGCCAAGGACACCTTTACCAAGAGACCCAGTACTTC
>TRBD1|TRBV19|TRBJ1-6|NA
CATKDGTVYNSPLHF
TGTGCCACCAAAGACGGGACAGTTTATAATTCACCCCTCCACTTT
>TRBD2|TRBV19|TRBJ2-5|NA
CASTLAGGQETQYF
TGTGCCAGTACCCTAGCGGGAGGGCAAGAGACCCAGTACTTC
>TRBD2|TRBV19|TRBJ2-1|NA
CASSKVGLAANEQFF
TGTGCCAGTAGTAAGGTCGGACTAGCGGCCAATGAGCAGTTCTTC
>TRBD1|TRBV30|TRBJ2-3|NA
CAWSGQQGRNTDTQYF
TGTGCCTGGAGTGGCCAACAGGGGCGAAACACAGATACGCAGTATTTT
>NA|TRBV5-8|TRBJ2-1|NA
CASSLEGSLTYNEQFF
TGTGCCAGCAGCTTGGAGGGGTCCCTTACCTACAATGAGCAGTTCTTC
>TRBD1|TRBV4-1|TRBJ1-4|NA
CASSQQTGVWGDEKLFF
TGCGCCAGCAGCCAACAGACAGGGGTTTGGGGGGATGAAAAACTGTTTTTT
>NA|TRBV2|TRBJ2-1|few
CAGARNSYNEQFF
TGTGCCGGGGCCCGGAATTCCTACAATGAGCAGTTCTTC
>TRBD1|TRBV18|TRBJ1-2|NA
CASSPPGPGQGYGYTF
TGTGCCAGCTCACCACCGGGGCCGGGACAGGGATATGGCTACACCTTC
>TRBD1|TRBV9|TRBJ1-1|NA
CASSGRGLNTEAFF
TGTGCCAGCAGCGGCAGGGGGCTGAACACTGAAGCTTTCTTT
>TRBD1|TRBV2|TRBJ1-1|NA
CASLRQGHTEAFF
TGTGCCAGCCTACGACAGGGGCACACTGAAGCTTTCTTT
>NA|TRBV13|TRBJ2-1|NA
CASRTTGPGNEQFF
TGTGCCAGCAGGACAACCGGCCCGGGGAATGAGCAGTTCTTC
>TRBD1|TRBV12-5|TRBJ2-1|few
CASGLTGGTEQFF
TGTGCTAGTGGTTTGACAGGGGGCACTGAGCAGTTCTTC
>NA|TRBV12-5|TRBJ1-1|NA
CASGLETSGTEAFF
TGTGCTAGTGGTTTGGAAACAAGCGGCACTGAAGCTTTCTTT
>NA|TRBV7-3|TRBJ1-1|few
CASSSSTAGGTEAFF
TGTGCCAGCAGCTCATCGACGGCCGGGGGCACTGAAGCTTTCTTT
>NA|TRBV4-3|TRBJ2-7|NA
CASTYRDTGEQYF
TGCGCCAGCACATACAGGGATACCGGCGAGCAGTACTTC
>NA|TRBV7-9|TRBJ2-1|NA
CASSLSRGTAKEFF
TGTGCCAGCAGCCTTAGTCGGGGGACGGCAAAGGAGTTCTTC
>NA|TRBV27|TRBJ1-2|few
CASSFSGSGYTF
TGTGCCAGCAGTTTCTCCGGGTCTGGCTACACCTTC
>NA|TRBV9|TRBJ2-3|NA
CASSPFPTPRRVLDTQYF
TGTGCCAGCAGCCCCTTCCCCACTCCCAGACGGGTTTTAGATACGCAGTATTTT
>NA|TRBV7-3|TRBJ1-1|once
CASSSTGNTEAFF
TGTGCCAGCAGCTCCACAGGGAACACTGAAGCTTTCTTT
>NA|TRBV29-1|TRBJ1-1|once
CSVSAGADRGTEAFF
TGCAGCGTCTCAGCCGGAGCGGACAGAGGCACTGAAGCTTTCTTT
>TRBD1|TRBV29-1|TRBJ1-3|NA
CSALGQGKGNTIYF
TGCAGCGCTTTGGGACAGGGGAAAGGAAACACCATATATTTT
>NA|TRBV4-1|TRBJ2-1|few
CASSQRSNEQFF
TGCGCCAGCAGCCAACGGAGCAATGAGCAGTTCTTC
>TRBD1|TRBV19|TRBJ1-2|NA
CASSIYGTEINYGYTF
TGTGCCAGTAGTATATACGGGACAGAGATTAACTATGGCTACACCTTC